One sample yielded the 13 T cell receptor beta chains listed below, sequenced in a study of cytomegalovirus exposure and HLA in healthy donors. PCR amplification relied on 60 Vbeta primers (plus 13 Jbeta primers). Some clones are missing from TCRdb's copy, which holds only in-frame ones; the method was immunoSEQ multiplex PCR. The sample consists of approximately 200,000 clones, around three quarters of them appearing once. Sequenced: PBMCs. These receptors originate from a man aged 30 to 45 in good health and CMV-seronegative.

The chain employs TRBV7-9 and TRBJ2-7; the match to TRBD1 covers 9 bases. V lost 5 bases, J lost 2 bases, and 1 base stayed unmatched. The CDR3 runs 13 residues. Per the germline V gene, CDR1 is SEHNR and CDR2 is FQNEAQ (reference sequence). The CDR3 here is CASSGDRAYEQYF. The CDR3 nucleotides are TGTGCCAGCAGCGGGGACAGGGCCTACGAGCAGTACTTC.

The table lists this clone with a few counts. The chain joins TRBV4-1 to TRBJ2-7; TRBD1 aligns across 9 bases. The CDR3 extends over 14 amino acids. Germline CDR1 and CDR2: MGHRA and YSYEKL. J lost 5 bases, V lost 3 bases, and 5 bases had no gene match. The CDR3 region has the DNA TGCGCCAGCAGCCAGGGACAGGGTCTCGACGAGCAGTACTTC. It yields the protein CASSQGQGLDEQYF.

The J gene is TRBJ2-3, the V gene TRBV7-2, with D possibly TRBD2 on 5 matching bases. The CDR3 is 14 residues long. The V gene's germline CDR1 is SGHTA and CDR2 FQGNSA. Trimming shortened V by 8 bases and J by 0 bases, and 12 bases separated the two germline ends. For the CDR3, the DNA is TGTGCCAGCGGAAACTGGACTAGCACAGATACGCAGTATTTT. It is translated as CASGNWTSTDTQYF. Drawing the rest from reference TRBV7-2 and TRBJ2-3, the complete variable domain is GAGVSQSPSNKVTEKGKDVELRCDPISGHTALYWYRQSLGQGLEFLIYFQGNSAPDKSGLPSDRFSAERTGGSVSTLTIQRTQQEDSAVYLCASGNWTSTDTQYFGPGTRLTVL.

The chain joins TRBV4-1 to TRBJ2-7, with TRBD2 matching over 9 bases. With V trimmed by 1 base and J by 3 bases, 10 bases remained unmatched. CDR3 size: 17 residues. The germline gives CDR1 MGHRA, CDR2 YSYEKL. The DNA of the CDR3 is TGCGCCAGCAGCCAAGGGGCTAGCGGGGTACCCTTCTACGAGCAGTACTTC. It is translated as CASSQGASGVPFYEQYF.

This clone was counted between two and nine times. The chain joins TRBV29-1 to TRBJ2-7; 8 nucleotides match TRBD1. After removal of 5 bases from V and 7 bases from J, the junction contained 10 bases not matched to a gene. The CDR3 is 13 residues long. The germline gives CDR1 SQVTM, CDR2 ANQGSEA. CDR3 bases: TGCAGCGTTTCCCCAGGGGGCGCGGGGGAGCAGTACTTC. It yields the protein CSVSPGGAGEQYF.

The chain uses TRBV6-1 and TRBJ2-3, with TRBD1 matching over 11 bases. CDR1 and CDR2 from the germline V gene are MNHNS and SASEGT. The CDR3 is 15 amino acids. Trimming cost V 6 bases and J 4 bases; bases outside gene matches: 6. The CDR3 sequence is CASRSGQGDSDTQYF. The CDR3 bases are TGTGCCAGCAGGTCGGGACAGGGGGACTCAGATACGCAGTATTTT.

The chain joins TRBV5-1 to TRBJ2-1; 11 bases are shared with TRBD2. V was pared by 4 bases and J by 8 bases, with 8 bases of the junction left unmatched. Germline V CDR1 and CDR2: SGHRS, YFSETQ. This CDR3 has 15 amino acids. The CDR3 here is CASSRASGRYDEQFF. The CDR3 DNA sequence: TGCGCCAGCAGCCGAGCTAGCGGGAGGTACGATGAGCAGTTCTTC.

The V gene is TRBV2, the J gene TRBJ1-5, with TRBD1 matching 8 bases. The CDR3 loop spans 15 amino acids. In germline, CDR1 is SNHLY, CDR2 FYNNEI. The trim removed 3 bases at V and 6 bases at J, leaving 7 bases unmatched. In DNA, the CDR3 is TGTGCCAGCAGTGAGAGGGGGACAGGTGCTCAGCCCCAGCATTTT. It yields the protein CASSERGTGAQPQHF.

The chain has TRBV5-1 and TRBJ2-3, with 12 bases matching TRBD2. The CDR3 length is 16 residues. Germline-derived CDR1 and CDR2 are SGHRS and YFSETQ. Germline trimming cut 1 base from V and 4 bases from J; bases unmatched to any gene: 4. The CDR3 nucleotides are TGCGCCAGCAGCTTGCTAGCGGGAGGGAGTGCAGATACGCAGTATTTT. Amino acids: CASSLLAGGSADTQYF.

Comments on this clone: Other nucleotide sequences in the sample specify the same CDR3. V and J are TRBV6-5 and TRBJ2-7; possible D gene TRBD2, 6 bases. The CDR3 runs to 11 residues. With 6 bases removed from V and 3 bases from J, the gap between germline ends came to 6 bases. Germline CDR1 reads MNHEY; CDR2 reads SVGAGI. For the CDR3, the DNA is TGTGCCAGCAGGGGGGGCTACGAGCAGTACTTC. It yields the protein CASRGGYEQYF.

The chain joins TRBV28 to TRBJ1-6; 7 bases align to TRBD1. The V segment lost 5 bases and the J segment 6 bases; nucleotides outside the gene matches: 4. The CDR3 is made up of 14 amino acids. Germline V CDR1 and CDR2: MDHEN, SYDVKM. CDR3 DNA: TGTGCCAGCAGTCCACACAGGGGTAATTCACCCCTCCACTTT. Its protein product is CASSPHRGNSPLHF.

This clone was detected a few times. The chain uses TRBV5-6 and TRBJ2-3; no definite D call. Germline loops: CDR1 SGHDT, CDR2 YYEEEE. This CDR3 has 14 amino acids. V was cut by 4 bases and J by 1 base, with 10 bases left in between. The CDR3 spells CASSLPSGTDTQYF. The CDR3 DNA is TGTGCCAGCAGCCTCCCATCGGGCACAGATACGCAGTATTTT.

V usage is TRBV15 and J usage is TRBJ2-3; D might be TRBD2 (5 bases). This CDR3 spans 16 amino acids. Trimming stripped 0 bases from V and 5 bases from J, with 15 bases between. CDR1 is LNHNV, CDR2 YYDKDF, per germline (reference sequence). CDR3 sequence reads: CATSRDLPPREDTQYF. The CDR3 DNA follows: TGTGCCACCAGCAGAGATCTGCCCCCCCGGGAAGATACGCAGTATTTT.